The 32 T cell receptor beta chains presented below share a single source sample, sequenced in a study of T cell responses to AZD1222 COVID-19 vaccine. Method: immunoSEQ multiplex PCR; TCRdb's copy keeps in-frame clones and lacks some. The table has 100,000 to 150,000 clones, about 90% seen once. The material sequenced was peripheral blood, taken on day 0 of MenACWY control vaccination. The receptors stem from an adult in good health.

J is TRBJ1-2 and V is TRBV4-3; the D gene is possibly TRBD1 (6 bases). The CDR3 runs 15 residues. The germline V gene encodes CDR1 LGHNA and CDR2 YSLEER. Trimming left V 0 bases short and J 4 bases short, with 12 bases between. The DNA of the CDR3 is TGCGCCAGCAGCCAAGACAGGGGTATGAGCTATGGCTACACCTTC. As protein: CASSQDRGMSYGYTF.

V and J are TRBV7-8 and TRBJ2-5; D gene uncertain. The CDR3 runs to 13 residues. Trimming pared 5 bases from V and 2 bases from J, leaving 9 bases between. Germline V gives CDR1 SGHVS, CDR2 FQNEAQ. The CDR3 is CASSTGRQETQYF. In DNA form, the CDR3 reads TGTGCCAGCAGCACGGGCCGGCAAGAGACCCAGTACTTC. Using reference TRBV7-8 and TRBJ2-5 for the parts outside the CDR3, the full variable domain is GAGVSQSPRYKVAKRGQDVALRCDPISGHVSLFWYQQALGQGPEFLTYFQNEAQLDKSGLPSDRFFAERPEGSVSTLKIQRTQQEDSAVYLCASSTGRQETQYFGPGTRLLVL.

CDR3 sequence (DNA): TGCGCCAGCAGCCAAAACCGGGAGACCCAAGAGACCCAGTACTTC. The encoded protein is CASSQNRETQETQYF. This sequence joins TRBV5-1 and TRBJ2-5; a weak D match, TRBD2 (6 bases). With 4 bases removed from V and 1 base from J, the gap between germline ends came to 14 bases. The CDR3 length is 15 residues. Germline CDR1 is SGHRS and CDR2 is YFSETQ.

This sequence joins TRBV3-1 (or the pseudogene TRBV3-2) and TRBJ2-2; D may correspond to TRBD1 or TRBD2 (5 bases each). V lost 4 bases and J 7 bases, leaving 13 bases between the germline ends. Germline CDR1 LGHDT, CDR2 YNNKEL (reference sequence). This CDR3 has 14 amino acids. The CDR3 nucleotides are TGTGCCAGCAGCCGGTACGGGACCCGCGGGGAGCTGTTTTTT. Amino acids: CASSRYGTRGELFF.

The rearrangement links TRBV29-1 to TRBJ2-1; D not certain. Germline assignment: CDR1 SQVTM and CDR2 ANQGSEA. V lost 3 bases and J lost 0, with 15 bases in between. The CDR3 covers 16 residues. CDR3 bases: TGCAGCGTTGAGTGGTCTACAGCTTACTCCTACAATGAGCAGTTCTTC. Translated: CSVEWSTAYSYNEQFF.

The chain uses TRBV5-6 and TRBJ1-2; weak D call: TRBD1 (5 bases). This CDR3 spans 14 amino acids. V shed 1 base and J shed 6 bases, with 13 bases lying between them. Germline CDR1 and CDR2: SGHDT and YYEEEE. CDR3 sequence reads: CASSLLQALNGYTF. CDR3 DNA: TGTGCCAGCAGCTTGTTACAGGCGCTCAATGGCTACACCTTC.

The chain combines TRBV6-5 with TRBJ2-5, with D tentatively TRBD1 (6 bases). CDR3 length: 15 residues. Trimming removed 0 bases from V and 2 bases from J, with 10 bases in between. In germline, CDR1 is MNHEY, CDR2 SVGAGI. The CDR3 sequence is CASSYSWQGQETQYF. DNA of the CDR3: TGTGCCAGCAGTTACTCGTGGCAGGGGCAAGAGACCCAGTACTTC.

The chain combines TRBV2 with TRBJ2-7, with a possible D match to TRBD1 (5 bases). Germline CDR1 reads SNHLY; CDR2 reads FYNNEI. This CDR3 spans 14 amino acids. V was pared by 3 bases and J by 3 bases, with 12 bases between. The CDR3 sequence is CASSEARANYEQYF. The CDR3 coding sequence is TGTGCCAGCAGTGAGGCCAGGGCGAACTACGAGCAGTACTTC. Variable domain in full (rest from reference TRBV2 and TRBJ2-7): EPEVTQTPSHQVTQMGQEVILRCVPISNHLYFYWYRQILGQKVEFLVSFYNNEISEKSEIFDDQFSVERPDGSNFTLKIRSTKLEDSAMYFCASSEARANYEQYFGPGTRLTVT.

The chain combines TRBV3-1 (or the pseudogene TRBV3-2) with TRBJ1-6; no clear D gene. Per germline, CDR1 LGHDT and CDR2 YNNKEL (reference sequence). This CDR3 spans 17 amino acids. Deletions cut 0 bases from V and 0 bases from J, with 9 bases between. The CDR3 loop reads CASSQEFGRSYNSPLHF. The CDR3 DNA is TGTGCCAGCAGCCAAGAATTCGGGCGCTCCTATAATTCACCCCTCCACTTT.

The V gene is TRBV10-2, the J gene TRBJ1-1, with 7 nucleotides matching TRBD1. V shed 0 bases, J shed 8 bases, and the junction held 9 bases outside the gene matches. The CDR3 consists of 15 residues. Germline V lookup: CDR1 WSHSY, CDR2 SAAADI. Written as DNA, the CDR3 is TGCGCCAGCAGTGAGTCTTTGGGGGGGACAGAAGAAGCTTTCTTT. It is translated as CASSESLGGTEEAFF.

This CDR3 reads CSVDEGNGQPQHF. The CDR3 DNA follows: TGCAGCGTTGACGAAGGGAACGGCCAGCCCCAGCATTTT. The rearrangement joins TRBV29-1 to TRBJ1-5; D is unresolved. This CDR3 comprises 13 residues. CDR1 is SQVTM, CDR2 ANQGSEA, per germline. V lost 3 bases and J lost 7, with 13 bases in between.

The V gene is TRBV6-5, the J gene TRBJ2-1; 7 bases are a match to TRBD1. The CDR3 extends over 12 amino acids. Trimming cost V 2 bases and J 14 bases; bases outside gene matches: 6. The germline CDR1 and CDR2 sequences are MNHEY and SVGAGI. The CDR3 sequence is CASSYATGQKFF. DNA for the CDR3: TGTGCCAGCAGTTACGCTACGGGACAGAAGTTCTTC.

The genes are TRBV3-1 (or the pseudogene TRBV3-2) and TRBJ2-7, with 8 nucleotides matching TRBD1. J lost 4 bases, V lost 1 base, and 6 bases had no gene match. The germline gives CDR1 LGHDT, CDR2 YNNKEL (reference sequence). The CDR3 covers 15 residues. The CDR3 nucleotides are TGTGCCAGCAGCCAAGTACAGGGGGAACTTTACGAGCAGTACTTC. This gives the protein CASSQVQGELYEQYF.

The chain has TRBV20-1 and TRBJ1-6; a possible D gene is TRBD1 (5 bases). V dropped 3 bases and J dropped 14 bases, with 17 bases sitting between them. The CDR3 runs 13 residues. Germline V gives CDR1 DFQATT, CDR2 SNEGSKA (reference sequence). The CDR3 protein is CSASWGSHLALHF. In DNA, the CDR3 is TGCAGTGCTAGTTGGGGGTCCCATTTGGCCCTCCACTTT.

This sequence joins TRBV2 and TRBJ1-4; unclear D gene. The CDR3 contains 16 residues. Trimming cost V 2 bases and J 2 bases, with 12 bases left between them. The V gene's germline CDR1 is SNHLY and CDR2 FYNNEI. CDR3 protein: CASSESWGSTNEKLFF. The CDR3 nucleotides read TGTGCCAGCAGTGAATCGTGGGGATCTACTAATGAAAAACTGTTTTTT.

The CDR3 DNA reads TGTGCCAGCGGAAAATCCCCGGGACGGGGATTCTACGAGCAGTACTTC. Translating it yields CASGKSPGRGFYEQYF. This chain links TRBV28 with TRBJ2-7; tentatively, D is TRBD1 or TRBD2 (5 bases each). Between the trimmed V and J ends, which lost 8 bases and 3 bases, there was a span of 23 bases. Per germline, CDR1 MDHEN and CDR2 SYDVKM. This CDR3 region has 16 residues.

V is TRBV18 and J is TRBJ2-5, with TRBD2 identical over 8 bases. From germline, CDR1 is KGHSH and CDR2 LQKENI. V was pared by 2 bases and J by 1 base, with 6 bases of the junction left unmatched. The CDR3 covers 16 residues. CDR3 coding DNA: TGTGCCAGCTCACCAGAAACGGGGGGGGCCCAAGAGACCCAGTACTTC. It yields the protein CASSPETGGAQETQYF.

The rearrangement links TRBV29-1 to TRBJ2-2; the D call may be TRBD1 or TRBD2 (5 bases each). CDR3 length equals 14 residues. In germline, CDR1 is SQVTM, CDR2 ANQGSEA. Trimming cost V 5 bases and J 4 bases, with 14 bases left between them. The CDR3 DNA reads TGCAGCGTTCGAGCCGGGACGGTCACCGGGGAGCTGTTTTTT. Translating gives CSVRAGTVTGELFF.

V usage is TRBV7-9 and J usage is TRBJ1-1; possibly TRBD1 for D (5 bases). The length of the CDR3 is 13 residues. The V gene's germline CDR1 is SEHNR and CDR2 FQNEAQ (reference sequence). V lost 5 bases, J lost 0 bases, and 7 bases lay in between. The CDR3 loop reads CASSLTVNTEAFF. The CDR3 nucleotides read TGTGCCAGCAGCCTGACAGTGAACACTGAAGCTTTCTTT.

CDR3 coding DNA: TGCAGCGTTGAGAATCCTCTGGGGAAAGATGAGCTGTTTTTT. Protein sequence: CSVENPLGKDELFF. V and J are TRBV29-1 and TRBJ2-2, with D uncertain. The CDR3 loop spans 14 amino acids. Trimming removed 3 bases from V and 11 bases from J, with 19 bases in between. Germline values: CDR1 SQVTM, CDR2 ANQGSEA.

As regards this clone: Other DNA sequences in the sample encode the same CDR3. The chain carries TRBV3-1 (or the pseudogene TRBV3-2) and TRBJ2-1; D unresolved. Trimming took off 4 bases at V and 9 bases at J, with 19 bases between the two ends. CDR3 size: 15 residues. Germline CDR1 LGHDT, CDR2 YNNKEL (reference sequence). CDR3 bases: TGTGCCAGCAGCCCGTGGGTGGCCGATGGTGCTGAGCAGTTCTTC. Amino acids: CASSPWVADGAEQFF.

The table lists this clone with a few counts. For the CDR3, the DNA is TGTGCCAGCAGCTTTTTGGGGACAGGGGGCTACGATACGCAGTATTTT. Its protein product is CASSFLGTGGYDTQYF. This chain links TRBV7-9 with TRBJ2-3; 12 positions match TRBD1. Germline lookup yields CDR1 SEHNR and CDR2 FQNEAQ (reference sequence). The CDR3 length is 16 residues. The J segment lost 6 bases and the V segment lost 3 bases, leaving 7 bases of the junction unmatched.

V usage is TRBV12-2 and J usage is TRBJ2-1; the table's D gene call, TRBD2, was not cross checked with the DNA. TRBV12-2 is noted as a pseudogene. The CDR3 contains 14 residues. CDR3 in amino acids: CASRFFTADNEQFF. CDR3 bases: TGTGCAAGTCGCTTTTTTACAGCGGACAATGAGCAGTTCTTC.

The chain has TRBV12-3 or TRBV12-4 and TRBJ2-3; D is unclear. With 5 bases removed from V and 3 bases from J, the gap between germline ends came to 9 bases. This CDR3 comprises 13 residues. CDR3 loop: CASSPWLTDTQYF. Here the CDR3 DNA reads TGTGCCAGCAGTCCCTGGTTGACAGATACGCAGTATTTT.

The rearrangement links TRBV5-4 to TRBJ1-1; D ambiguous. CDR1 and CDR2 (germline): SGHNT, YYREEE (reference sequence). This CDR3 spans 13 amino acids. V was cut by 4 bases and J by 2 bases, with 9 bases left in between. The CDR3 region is CASSLVANTEAFF. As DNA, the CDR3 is TGTGCCAGCAGCCTCGTGGCCAACACTGAAGCTTTCTTT. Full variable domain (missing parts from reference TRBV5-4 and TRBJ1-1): ETGVTQSPTHLIKTRGQQVTLRCSSQSGHNTVSWYQQALGQGPQFIFQYYREEENGRGNFPPRFSGLQFPNYSSELNVNALELDDSALYLCASSLVANTEAFFGQGTRLTVV.

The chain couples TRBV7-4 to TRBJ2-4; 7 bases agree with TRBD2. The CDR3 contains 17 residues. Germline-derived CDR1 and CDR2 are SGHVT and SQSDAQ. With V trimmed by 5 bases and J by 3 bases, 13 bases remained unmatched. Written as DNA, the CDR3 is TGTGCCAGCAGCACAGCCTTCGGCGGGGGAGTCAAAAACATTCAGTACTTC. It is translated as CASSTAFGGGVKNIQYF.

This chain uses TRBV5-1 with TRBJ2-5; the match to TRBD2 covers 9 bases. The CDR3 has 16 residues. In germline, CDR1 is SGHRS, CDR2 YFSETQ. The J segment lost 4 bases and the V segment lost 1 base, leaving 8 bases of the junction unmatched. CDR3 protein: CASSLTERGAGETQYF. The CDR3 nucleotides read TGCGCCAGCAGCTTGACAGAGCGGGGGGCAGGAGAGACCCAGTACTTC. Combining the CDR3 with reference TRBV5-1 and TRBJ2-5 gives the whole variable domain KAGVTQTPRYLIKTRGQQVTLSCSPISGHRSVSWYQQTPGQGLQFLFEYFSETQRNKGNFPGRFSGRQFSNSRSEMNVSTLELGDSALYLCASSLTERGAGETQYFGPGTRLLVL.

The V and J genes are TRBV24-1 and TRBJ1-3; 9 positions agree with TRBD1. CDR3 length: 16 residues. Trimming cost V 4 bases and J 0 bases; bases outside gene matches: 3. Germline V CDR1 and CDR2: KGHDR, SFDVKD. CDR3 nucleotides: TGTGCCACCAGTGAAGGACAGGGGAGCTCTGGAAACACCATATATTTT. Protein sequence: CATSEGQGSSGNTIYF.

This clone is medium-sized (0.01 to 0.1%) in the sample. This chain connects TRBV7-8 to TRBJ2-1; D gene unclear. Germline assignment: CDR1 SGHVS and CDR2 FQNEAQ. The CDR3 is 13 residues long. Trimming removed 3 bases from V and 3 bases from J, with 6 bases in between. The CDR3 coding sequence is TGTGCCAGCAGCTTTGGCGGCTACAATGAGCAGTTCTTC. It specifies CASSFGGYNEQFF.

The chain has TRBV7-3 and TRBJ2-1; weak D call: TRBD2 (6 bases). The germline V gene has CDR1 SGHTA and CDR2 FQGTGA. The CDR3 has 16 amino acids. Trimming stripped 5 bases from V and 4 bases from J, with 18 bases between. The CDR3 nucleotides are TGTGCCAGCAGCCCCCGGGCGGGGAGTGGGTACAATGAGCAGTTCTTC. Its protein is CASSPRAGSGYNEQFF. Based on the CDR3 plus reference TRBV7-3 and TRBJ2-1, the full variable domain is GAGVSQTPSNKVTEKGKYVELRCDPISGHTALYWYRQSLGQGPEFLIYFQGTGAADDSGLPNDRFFAVRPEGSVSTLKIQRTERGDSAVYLCASSPRAGSGYNEQFFGPGTRLTVL.

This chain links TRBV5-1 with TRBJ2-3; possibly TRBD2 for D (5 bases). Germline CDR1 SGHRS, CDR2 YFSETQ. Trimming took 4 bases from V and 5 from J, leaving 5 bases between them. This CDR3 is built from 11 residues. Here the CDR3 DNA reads TGCGCCAGCAGCGAGGGAGATACGCAGTATTTT. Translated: CASSEGDTQYF.

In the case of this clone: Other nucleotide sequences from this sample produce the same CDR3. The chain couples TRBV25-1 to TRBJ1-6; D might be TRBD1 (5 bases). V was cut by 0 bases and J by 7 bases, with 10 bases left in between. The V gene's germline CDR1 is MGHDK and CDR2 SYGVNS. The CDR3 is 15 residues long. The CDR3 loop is CASSEYRDRNSPLHF. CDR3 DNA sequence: TGTGCCAGCAGTGAATATCGGGACCGAAATTCACCCCTCCACTTT.